The T cell receptor (beta chain) described here comes from a study of OX40 agonist ivuxolimab in advanced cancers. Study-level information: Patients were infused with ivuxolimab every 2 weeks at 0.01 to 10 mg/kg.

Trimming took off 6 bases at V and 5 bases at J, with 11 bases between the two ends. Germline CDR1 reads LNHNV; CDR2 reads YYDKDF (reference sequence). This CDR3 spans 13 amino acids. Data came from immunoSEQ multiplex PCR; TCRdb stores just in-frame clones and leaves some out. The top ten clones hold approximately 2% of a sample with under 80,000 clones, approximately 89% of them seen once. This clonotype was sampled from an adult with an advanced solid tumor such as melanoma, head and neck, liver or kidney cancer. The sample consisted of CD4+ or CD8+ T cells sorted from blood, taken in a trial of the OX40 agonist ivuxolimab. The J gene is TRBJ2-1, the V gene TRBV15; tentatively, D is TRBD2 (6 bases). CDR3 nucleotide sequence: TGTGCCACCAGGTGGGGGGTTGACAATGAGCAGTTCTTC. Amino acids: CATRWGVDNEQFF.